The rows below give T cell receptor beta chains drawn from one sample of a study of T cells in Graves' hyperthyroidism and ophthalmopathy. Via MiXCR, TCRdb re-called the multiplex PCR reads, giving one row per CDR3 protein. The table shows approximately 720,000 distinct CDR3 sequences, with over 15% occurring only once. The sample comprised blood. The receptors originated from a woman aged 45-59 years with Graves' hyperthyroidism that later progressed to Graves' ophthalmopathy. Each CDR3 is given with its conserved first and last residue. The D gene is left open where the match is weak. Some rows have no size entry. The others give once, few or many, or a class for an expanded clone.

d_gene: TRBD1
abundance: many
v_gene: TRBV2
j_gene: TRBJ1-5
CDR3nt: TGTGCCAGCAGTTCGACTAGGGACAGGCAGCCCCAGCATTTT
CDR3aa: CASSSTRDRQPQHF

d_gene: .
abundance: many
v_gene: TRBV11-2
j_gene: TRBJ2-5
CDR3nt: TGTGCCAGCAGCTTAGAGTTTGCGGGCCAAGAGACCCAGTACTTC
CDR3aa: CASSLEFAGQETQYF

d_gene: .
abundance: many
v_gene: TRBV2
j_gene: TRBJ1-4
CDR3nt: TGTGCCAGCAGTGACGCCGACTCTGCAACTAATGAAAAACTGTTTTTT
CDR3aa: CASSDADSATNEKLFF

d_gene: TRBD2
abundance: .
v_gene: TRBV7-9
j_gene: TRBJ2-1
CDR3nt: TGTGCCAGCAGCTTTATGGGACTAGCGGGGGGCGTAGTTCAAGGTGAGCAGTTCTTC
CDR3aa: CASSFMGLAGGVVQGEQFF

d_gene: .
abundance: .
v_gene: TRBV20-1
j_gene: TRBJ2-5
CDR3nt: TGCAGTGCCCCGGTCCAGGCCCAAGAGACCCAGTACTTC
CDR3aa: CSAPVQAQETQYF

d_gene: .
abundance: .
v_gene: TRBV6-2/TRBV6-3
j_gene: TRBJ1-1
CDR3nt: TGTGCCAGCAGTCCACCTTCTAAGGGGCGCATCCCTGAAGCTTTCTTT
CDR3aa: CASSPPSKGRIPEAFF

d_gene: .
abundance: few
v_gene: TRBV7-3
j_gene: TRBJ2-1
CDR3nt: TGTGCCAGCAGCTTATCGACGGCGGAGACGCGCAATGAGCAGTTCTTC
CDR3aa: CASSLSTAETRNEQFF

d_gene: .
abundance: .
v_gene: TRBV6-1
j_gene: TRBJ1-2
CDR3nt: TGTGCCAGCATCTGGGGAGAGGCTGGCTACACCTTC
CDR3aa: CASIWGEAGYTF

d_gene: .
abundance: few
v_gene: TRBV6-1
j_gene: TRBJ2-1
CDR3nt: TGTGCCAGCCGCTCTGGGCCCCACAATGAGCAGTTCTTC
CDR3aa: CASRSGPHNEQFF

d_gene: TRBD1
abundance: .
v_gene: TRBV5-1
j_gene: TRBJ2-1
CDR3nt: TGCGCCAGCAGCTTGGCCTTAGGGACAGGGCCTAATGAGCAGTTCTTC
CDR3aa: CASSLALGTGPNEQFF

d_gene: .
abundance: .
v_gene: TRBV10-3
j_gene: TRBJ1-4
CDR3nt: TGTGCCATCAGGGAGACGGCCTCTCATGAAAAACTGTTTTTT
CDR3aa: CAIRETASHEKLFF

d_gene: .
abundance: few
v_gene: TRBV3-1
j_gene: TRBJ2-5
CDR3nt: TGTGCCAGCAGCCAAGACATGGAAAGAGAGACCCAGTACTTC
CDR3aa: CASSQDMERETQYF

d_gene: .
abundance: many
v_gene: TRBV30
j_gene: TRBJ1-1
CDR3nt: TGTGCCTGGAGTGTTAAAACAGGGAGTAACACTGAAGCTTTCTTT
CDR3aa: CAWSVKTGSNTEAFF

d_gene: TRBD1
abundance: many
v_gene: TRBV19
j_gene: TRBJ2-2
CDR3nt: TGTGCCAGTAAAGAGGTGGTTGGGCCAGGGGGTGCCGGGGAGCTGTTTTTT
CDR3aa: CASKEVVGPGGAGELFF

d_gene: .
abundance: many
v_gene: TRBV30
j_gene: TRBJ2-3
CDR3nt: TGTGCCTGGGAGCTGGGGGGACCAGATACGCAGTATTTT
CDR3aa: CAWELGGPDTQYF